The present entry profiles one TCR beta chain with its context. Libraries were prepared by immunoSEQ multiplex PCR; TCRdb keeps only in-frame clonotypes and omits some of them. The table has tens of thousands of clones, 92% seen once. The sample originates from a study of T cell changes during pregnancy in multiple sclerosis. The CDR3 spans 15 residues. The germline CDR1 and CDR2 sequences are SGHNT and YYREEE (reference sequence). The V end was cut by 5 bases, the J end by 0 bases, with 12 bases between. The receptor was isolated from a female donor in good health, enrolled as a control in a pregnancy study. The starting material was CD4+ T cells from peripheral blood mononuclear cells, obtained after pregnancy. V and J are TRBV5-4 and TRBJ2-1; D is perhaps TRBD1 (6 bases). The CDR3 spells CASRGQLSSYNEQFF. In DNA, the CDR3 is TGTGCCAGCAGAGGACAGCTGAGCTCCTACAATGAGCAGTTCTTC. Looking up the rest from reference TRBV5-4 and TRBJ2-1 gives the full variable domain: ETGVTQSPTHLIKTRGQQVTLRCSSQSGHNTVSWYQQALGQGPQFIFQYYREEENGRGNFPPRFSGLQFPNYSSELNVNALELDDSALYLCASRGQLSSYNEQFFGPGTRLTVL.